Below, 15 T cell receptor beta chains from the same sample are listed, as sequenced in a study of monozygotic twins with inflammatory bowel disease. Reanalyzing the 5' RACE reads, TCRdb keeps one entry per CDR3 protein, without DNA. The listing contains about 110,000 distinct CDR3 sequences. Material for sequencing was blood. The receptors derive from a human donor with ulcerative colitis or Crohn's disease, or a healthy co-twin of an affected twin (not recorded which).

The CDR3 sequence: CASSRGTAYEQYF. This chain links TRBV4-1 with TRBJ2-7; TCRdb returns TRBD1, unconfirmable since there is no DNA. The CDR3 is 13 residues long. Germline CDR1 reads MGHRA; CDR2 reads YSYEKL.

The V gene is TRBV10-3, the J gene TRBJ2-3; TCRdb calls TRBD2, which cannot be checked without DNA. The CDR3 consists of 15 residues. Germline CDR1 ENHRY, CDR2 SYGVKD. CDR3 loop: CAIRAGLAEADTQYF.

V gene TRBV20-1 combines with J gene TRBJ1-1; TCRdb's D call, TRBD1, is unchecked because there is no DNA. The CDR3 length is 13 residues. The germline V gene has CDR1 DFQATT and CDR2 SNEGSKA (reference sequence). CDR3 loop: CSANRGGVTEAFF.

The J gene is TRBJ1-1, the V gene TRBV19; the TCRdb D gene call, TRBD1, has no DNA to confirm it. The CDR3 length is 13 residues. The V gene's germline CDR1 is LNHDA and CDR2 SQIVND (reference sequence). The CDR3 region is CASTRGLNTEAFF. Filled out from reference TRBV19 and TRBJ1-1, the complete variable domain reads DGGITQSPKYLFRKEGQNVTLSCEQNLNHDAMYWYRQDPGQGLRLIYYSQIVNDFQKGDIAEGYSVSREKKESFPLTVTSAQKNPTAFYLCASTRGLNTEAFFGQGTRLTVV.

V and J are TRBV3-1 and TRBJ2-3. The germline gives CDR1 LGHDT, CDR2 YNNKEL (reference sequence). This CDR3 is 12 amino acids long. CDR3 sequence: CASSQDPGTQYF.

The chain employs TRBV5-1 and TRBJ2-7; TCRdb proposes TRBD2, but this gene call is untestable without DNA. The CDR3 consists of 15 residues. CDR1 is SGHRS and CDR2 is YFSETQ in the germline V gene. The CDR3 reads CASRPTSGASYEQYF.

CDR3 loop: CASSEYRAGANVLTF. The V gene is TRBV25-1, the J gene TRBJ2-6; TCRdb calls TRBD1, which cannot be checked without DNA. In germline, CDR1 is MGHDK, CDR2 SYGVNS. CDR3 length: 15 amino acids.

This rearrangement joins TRBV14 to TRBJ2-7. Germline lookup yields CDR1 SGHDN and CDR2 FVKESK. CDR3 length equals 14 residues. This CDR3 reads CASSQDLVSYEQYF.

This chain uses TRBV7-3 with TRBJ2-1. The CDR3 sequence is 13 residues long. Germline V gene sequence: CDR1 SGHTA, CDR2 FQGTGA. The CDR3 sequence is CASSPEAYNEQFF.

This chain joins TRBV20-1 and TRBJ2-1; TCRdb's D call, TRBD2, is unchecked because there is no DNA. The germline gives CDR1 DFQATT, CDR2 SNEGSKA (reference sequence). The CDR3 is 16 amino acids. The CDR3 loop reads CSARGGGARSYNEQFF.

The chain joins TRBV5-1 to TRBJ2-7; TCRdb names TRBD2, which stays unverified in the absence of DNA. The CDR3 contains 16 residues. CDR1 and CDR2 (germline): SGHRS, YFSETQ. The CDR3 protein is CASSLDPSGRIYEQYF. The variable domain in full, completed from reference TRBV5-1 and TRBJ2-7, reads KAGVTQTPRYLIKTRGQQVTLSCSPISGHRSVSWYQQTPGQGLQFLFEYFSETQRNKGNFPGRFSGRQFSNSRSEMNVSTLELGDSALYLCASSLDPSGRIYEQYFGPGTRLTVT.

The gene calls are TRBV2 and TRBJ2-2. CDR1 is SNHLY and CDR2 is FYNNEI in the germline V gene. The CDR3 totals 15 residues. The CDR3: CASSEVGWATGELFF.

The chain recombines TRBV20-1 with TRBJ2-7; the TCRdb call, TRBD2, lacks DNA for checking. Germline V gene data show CDR1 as DFQATT and CDR2 as SNEGSKA (reference sequence). The CDR3 has 16 amino acids. CDR3 in amino acids: CSAFPLSSGDSYEQYF.

The chain joins TRBV24-1 to TRBJ1-1; TCRdb gives TRBD1 as the D gene, but with no DNA this cannot be confirmed. CDR3 length: 14 amino acids. Germline values: CDR1 KGHDR, CDR2 SFDVKD. CDR3 amino acids: CATSGTTGETEAFF.

V is TRBV5-1 and J is TRBJ2-1; TCRdb's D call of TRBD2 is untestable without DNA. The V gene's germline CDR1 is SGHRS and CDR2 YFSETQ. This CDR3 has 12 residues. This CDR3 reads CASSFSGNEQFF.